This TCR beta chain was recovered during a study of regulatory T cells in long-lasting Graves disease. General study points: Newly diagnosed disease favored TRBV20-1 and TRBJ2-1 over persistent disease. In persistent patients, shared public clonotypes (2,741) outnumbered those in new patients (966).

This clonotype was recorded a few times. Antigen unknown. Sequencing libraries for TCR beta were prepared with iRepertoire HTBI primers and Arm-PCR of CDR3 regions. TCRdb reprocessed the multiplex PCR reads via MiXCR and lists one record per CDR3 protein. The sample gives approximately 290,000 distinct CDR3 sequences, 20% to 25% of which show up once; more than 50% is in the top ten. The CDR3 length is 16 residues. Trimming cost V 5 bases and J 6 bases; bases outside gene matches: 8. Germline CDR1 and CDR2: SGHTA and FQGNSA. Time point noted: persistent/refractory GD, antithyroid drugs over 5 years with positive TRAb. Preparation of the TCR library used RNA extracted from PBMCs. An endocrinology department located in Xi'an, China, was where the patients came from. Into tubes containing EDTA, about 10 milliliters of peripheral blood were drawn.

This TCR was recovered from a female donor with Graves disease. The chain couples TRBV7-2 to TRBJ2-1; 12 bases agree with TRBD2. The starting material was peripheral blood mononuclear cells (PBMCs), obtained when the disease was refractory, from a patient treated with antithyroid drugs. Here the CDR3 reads CASSPQLAGGTNEQFF. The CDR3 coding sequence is TGTGCCAGCAGCCCCCAGCTAGCGGGAGGGACCAATGAGCAGTTCTTC.